The clone carrying this TCR beta chain was seen a few times. Its specificity is not known. The method was immunoSEQ multiplex PCR; TCRdb's version includes in-frame clones alone and lacks a portion of them. The sample yields about 50,000 clones, about 57% seen once. The sample is drawn from a study of cytotoxic CD8 clonotypes in ibrutinib-treated CLL. Turning to the study itself: Enrolment comprised eleven to twelve relapsed/refractory and roughly 15 treatment-naive patients; 17 to 18 were IGHV unmutated.

Looked up from germline, CDR1 is MDHEN and CDR2 is SYDVKM. The CDR3 loop spans 12 amino acids. V was clipped by 7 bases and J by 4 bases, with 10 bases between them. Study-wide points: Investigators sampled sustained-remission and progressing patients at differing times. Clonality measured at baseline exceeded age-matched healthy donors, tracking circulating CD8+ T-cell counts. Treatment saw public clonotypes, which were uncommon, either contract or stay stable.

This TCR derives from a human donor with chronic lymphocytic leukemia. The chain employs TRBV28 and TRBJ1-2; D remains ambiguous. The starting material was PBMCs, obtained after 24 months of ibrutinib treatment. The CDR3, as DNA: TGTGCCAGCACCCGAGGAGCCTATGGCTACACCTTC. This codes for CASTRGAYGYTF.